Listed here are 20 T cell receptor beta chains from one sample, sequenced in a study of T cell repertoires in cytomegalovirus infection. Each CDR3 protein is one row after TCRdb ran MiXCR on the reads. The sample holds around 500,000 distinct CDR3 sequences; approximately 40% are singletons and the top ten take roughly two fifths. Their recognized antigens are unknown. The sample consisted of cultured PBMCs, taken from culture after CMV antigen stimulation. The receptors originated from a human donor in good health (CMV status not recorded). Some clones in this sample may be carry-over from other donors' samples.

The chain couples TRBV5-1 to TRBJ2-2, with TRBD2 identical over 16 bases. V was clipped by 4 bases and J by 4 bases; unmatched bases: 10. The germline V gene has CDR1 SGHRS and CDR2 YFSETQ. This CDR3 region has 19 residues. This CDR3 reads CASSPRGTSGRVGTGELFF. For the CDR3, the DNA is TGCGCCAGCAGCCCGCGTGGGACTAGCGGGAGGGTTGGCACCGGGGAGCTGTTTTTT.

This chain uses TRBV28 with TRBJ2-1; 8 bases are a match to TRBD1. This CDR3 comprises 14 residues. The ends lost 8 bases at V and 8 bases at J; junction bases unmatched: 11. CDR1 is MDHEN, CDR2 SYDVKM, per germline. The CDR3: CASSRGQGLYEQFF. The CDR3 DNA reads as TGTGCCAGCTCCCGCGGACAGGGTTTATATGAGCAGTTCTTC. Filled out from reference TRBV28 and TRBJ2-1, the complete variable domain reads DVKVTQSSRYLVKRTGEKVFLECVQDMDHENMFWYRQDPGLGLRLIYFSYDVKMKEKGDIPEGYSVSREKKERFSLILESASTNQTSMYLCASSRGQGLYEQFFGPGTRLTVL.

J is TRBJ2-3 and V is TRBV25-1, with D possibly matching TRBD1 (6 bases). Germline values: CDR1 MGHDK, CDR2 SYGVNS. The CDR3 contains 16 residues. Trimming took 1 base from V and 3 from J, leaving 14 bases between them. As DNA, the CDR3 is TGTGCCAGCAGTGAATCGGGACACCGAGAAACAGATACGCAGTATTTT. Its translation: CASSESGHRETDTQYF.

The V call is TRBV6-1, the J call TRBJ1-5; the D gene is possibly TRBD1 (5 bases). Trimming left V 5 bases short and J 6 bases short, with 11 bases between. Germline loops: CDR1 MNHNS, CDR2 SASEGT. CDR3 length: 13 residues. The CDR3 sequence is CASSRGEGQPQHF. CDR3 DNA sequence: TGTGCCAGCAGTCGGGGCGAAGGTCAGCCCCAGCATTTT.

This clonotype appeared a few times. DNA of the CDR3: TGCGCCAGCAGTGATGGTTGGAGTAATCAGCCCCAGCATTTT. Its protein is CASSDGWSNQPQHF. This sequence joins TRBV10-2 and TRBJ1-5, with no clear D. V was cut by 3 bases and J by 4 bases, with 10 bases left in between. CDR1 WSHSY and CDR2 SAAADI come from the germline V gene. The CDR3 spans 14 residues.

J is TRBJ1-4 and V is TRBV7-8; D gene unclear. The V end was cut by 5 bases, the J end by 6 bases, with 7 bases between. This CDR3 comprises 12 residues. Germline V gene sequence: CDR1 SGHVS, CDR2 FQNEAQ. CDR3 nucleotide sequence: TGTGCCAGCAGCCGAAGGGATGAAAAACTGTTTTTT. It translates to CASSRRDEKLFF.

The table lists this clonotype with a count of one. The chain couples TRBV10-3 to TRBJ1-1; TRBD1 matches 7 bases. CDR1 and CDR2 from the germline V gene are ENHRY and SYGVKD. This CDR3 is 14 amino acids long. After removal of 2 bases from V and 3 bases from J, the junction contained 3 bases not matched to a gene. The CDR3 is CAISETDRDTEAFF. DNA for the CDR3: TGTGCCATCAGTGAGACCGACAGGGACACTGAAGCTTTCTTT.

The CDR3 sequence: CASSYLASGSYEQFF. The DNA of the CDR3 is TGTGCCAGCAGTTATCTGGCTAGCGGGAGTTATGAGCAGTTCTTC. V is TRBV6-2 or TRBV6-3 and J is TRBJ2-1; TRBD2 matches 10 bases. V shed 3 bases and J 8 bases; nucleotides not matched to a gene: 7. CDR1 MNHEY and CDR2 SVGEGT come from the germline V gene. This CDR3 spans 15 amino acids.

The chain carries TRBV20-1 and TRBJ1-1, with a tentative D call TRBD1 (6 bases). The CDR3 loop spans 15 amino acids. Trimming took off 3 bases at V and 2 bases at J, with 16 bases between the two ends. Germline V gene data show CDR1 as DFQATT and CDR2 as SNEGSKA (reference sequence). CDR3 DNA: TGCAGTGCTAGTTCCTCCCGGACAGCTAACACTGAAGCTTTCTTT. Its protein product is CSASSSRTANTEAFF.

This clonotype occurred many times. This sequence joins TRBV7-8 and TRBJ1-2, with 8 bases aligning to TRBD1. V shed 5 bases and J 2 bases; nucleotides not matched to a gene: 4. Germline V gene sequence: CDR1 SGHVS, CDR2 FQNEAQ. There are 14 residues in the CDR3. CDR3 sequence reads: CASSGRDRNYGYTF. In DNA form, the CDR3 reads TGTGCCAGCAGCGGACGGGACAGGAACTATGGCTACACCTTC.

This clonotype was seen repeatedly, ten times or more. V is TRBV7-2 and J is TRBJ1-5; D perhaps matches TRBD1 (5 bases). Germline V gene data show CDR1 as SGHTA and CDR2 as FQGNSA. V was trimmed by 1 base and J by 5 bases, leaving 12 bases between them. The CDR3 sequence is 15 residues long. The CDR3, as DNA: TGTGCCAGCAGCTTAGTGGTAGGGGTGGATCAGCCCCAGCATTTT. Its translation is CASSLVVGVDQPQHF.

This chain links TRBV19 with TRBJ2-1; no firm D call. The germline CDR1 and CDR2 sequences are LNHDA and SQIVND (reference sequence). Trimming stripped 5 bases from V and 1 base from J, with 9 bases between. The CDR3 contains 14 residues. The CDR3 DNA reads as TGTGCCAGTAGTCGGACGGAGTCCTACAATGAGCAGTTCTTC. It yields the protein CASSRTESYNEQFF.

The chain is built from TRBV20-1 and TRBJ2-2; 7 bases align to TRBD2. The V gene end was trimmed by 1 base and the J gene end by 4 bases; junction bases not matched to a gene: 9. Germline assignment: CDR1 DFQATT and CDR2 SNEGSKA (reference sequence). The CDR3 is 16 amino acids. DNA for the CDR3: TGCAGTGCTAGAGTCGTAGTCTCGGGAGGCACCGGGGAGCTGTTTTTT. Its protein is CSARVVVSGGTGELFF.

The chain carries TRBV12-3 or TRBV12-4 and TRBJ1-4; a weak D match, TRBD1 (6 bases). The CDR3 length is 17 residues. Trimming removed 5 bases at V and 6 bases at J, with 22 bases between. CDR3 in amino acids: CASSLQGGIGTDEKLFF. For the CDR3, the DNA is TGTGCCAGCAGTCTTCAAGGGGGAATTGGTACTGATGAAAAACTGTTTTTT.

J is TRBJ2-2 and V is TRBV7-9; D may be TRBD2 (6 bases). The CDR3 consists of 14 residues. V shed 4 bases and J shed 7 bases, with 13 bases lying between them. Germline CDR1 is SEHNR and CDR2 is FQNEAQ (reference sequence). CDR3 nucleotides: TGTGCCAGCAGCTATCCTTGGGGAGGCGGGGAGCTGTTTTTT. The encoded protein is CASSYPWGGGELFF.

CDR3 region: CSAPDLLYNEQFF. CDR3 DNA: TGCAGTGCGCCCGACCTACTGTACAATGAGCAGTTCTTC. The chain recombines TRBV20-1 with TRBJ2-1; no firm D call. Germline V gene data show CDR1 as DFQATT and CDR2 as SNEGSKA (reference sequence). Trimming stripped 6 bases from V and 4 bases from J, with 13 bases between. The CDR3 has 13 residues.

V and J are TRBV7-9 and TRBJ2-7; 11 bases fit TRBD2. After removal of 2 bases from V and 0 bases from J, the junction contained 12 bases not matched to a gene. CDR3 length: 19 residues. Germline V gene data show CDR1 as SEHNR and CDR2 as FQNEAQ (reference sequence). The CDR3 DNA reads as TGTGCCAGCAGCTTAACCAGATTTAGCGGGAGGGTTCGCTCCTACGAGCAGTACTTC. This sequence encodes CASSLTRFSGRVRSYEQYF.

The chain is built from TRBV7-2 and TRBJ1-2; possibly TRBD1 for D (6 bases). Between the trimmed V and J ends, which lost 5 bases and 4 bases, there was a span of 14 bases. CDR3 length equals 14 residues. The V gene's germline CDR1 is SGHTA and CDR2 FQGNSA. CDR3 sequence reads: CASSPEGGAYGYTF. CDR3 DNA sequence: TGTGCCAGCAGCCCAGAGGGGGGGGCCTATGGCTACACCTTC.

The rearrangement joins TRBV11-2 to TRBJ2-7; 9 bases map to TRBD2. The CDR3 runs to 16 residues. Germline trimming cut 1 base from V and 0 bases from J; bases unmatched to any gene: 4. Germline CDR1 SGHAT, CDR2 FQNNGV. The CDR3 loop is CASSLAISGSSYEQYF. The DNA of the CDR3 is TGTGCCAGCAGCTTAGCAATTAGCGGGAGCTCCTACGAGCAGTACTTC. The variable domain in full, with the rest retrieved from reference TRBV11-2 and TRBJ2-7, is EAGVAQSPRYKIIEKRQSVAFWCNPISGHATLYWYQQILGQGPKLLIQFQNNGVVDDSQLPKDRFSAERLKGVDSTLKIQPAKLEDSAVYLCASSLAISGSSYEQYFGPGTRLTVT.

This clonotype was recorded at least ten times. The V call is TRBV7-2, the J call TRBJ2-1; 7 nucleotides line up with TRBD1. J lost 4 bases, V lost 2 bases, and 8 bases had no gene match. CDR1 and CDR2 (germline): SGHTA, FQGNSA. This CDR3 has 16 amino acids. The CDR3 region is CASSLQPGTDYNEQFF. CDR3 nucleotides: TGTGCCAGCAGCTTACAGCCGGGGACAGATTACAATGAGCAGTTCTTC.